This T cell receptor (beta chain) was observed in a study of blood T cell repertoires in COVID-19. Study background: Italy, Spain and the United States were the sources of the convalescent and acute COVID-19 samples. From T cells, B-cell-depleted T cells, or PBMCs came the material, which was cDNA or gDNA.

Authors' methods: The assay estimated nucleated cells by amplifying reference gene primers. Repertoires were generated with immunoSEQ multiplex PCR, while TCRdb's copy carries only in-frame clones and drops some. The V and J calls and clone size come from that table; D and trimming were worked out from the DNA. The sample has fewer than 200,000 clones, roughly 89% seen once. The CDR3 has 21 amino acids. The V gene end was trimmed by 7 bases and the J gene end by 0 bases; junction bases not matched to a gene: 15. Germline values: CDR1 KGHSH, CDR2 LQKENI. The chain employs TRBV18 and TRBJ2-1; 16 bases are shared with TRBD2. This TCR was sampled from a woman between 50 and 59 years old with acute or convalescent COVID-19. The specimen sequenced was peripheral blood. The CDR3 DNA reads TGTGCCAGCTGTCCCGGGACTAGCGGGAGGGCCATCACGAGCTCCTACAATGAGCAGTTCTTC. Its protein product is CASCPGTSGRAITSSYNEQFF.